This TCR beta chain was sequenced during a study of T cell clonality in common variable immunodeficiency. In its sample, this clone was seen a few times. Its antigen is currently unknown. The read gets to within 3 residues of the CDR3 end, and the germline J gene fills in the rest. CDR1 MNHEY and CDR2 SVGEGT come from the germline V gene. The CDR3 sequence is 15 residues long. Trimming removed 6 bases from V and 0 bases from J, with 15 bases in between. Equal genomic DNA amounts from CVID and control samples were sequenced. The protocol was immunoSEQ multiplex PCR, while the TCRdb copy is restricted to in-frame clones and leaves out a portion. There are about 23,000 clones in the sample, none observed a single time. Study-wide results and caveats: Compared with controls, CVID subjects had fewer shared TCRbeta clones. Patient heterogeneity in the CVID cohort limited correlations between repertoire features and clinical complications. Fewer deletions and N-nucleotide insertions were reportedly seen in common variable immunodeficiency TCR beta sequences.

The chain combines TRBV6-2 or TRBV6-3 with TRBJ2-7; the D gene is possibly TRBD1 (7 bases). Input material: peripheral blood mononuclear cells. This sequence was found in a human donor with common variable immunodeficiency. The CDR3 is CASRGGRDSSYEQYF. The sequenced part of the CDR3 DNA is TGTGCCAGCAGGGGGGGTAGGGACAGCTCCTACGAG.